The rows below give T cell receptor beta chains drawn from one sample of a study of blood T cells in healthy people across ages. Using its own MiXCR run on the 5' RACE reads, TCRdb lists one record per CDR3 protein. The table has around 1,000,000 distinct CDR3 sequences, approximately 26% seen once. These data were also filed under a second study, of T cells of mothers and their children.

Sequenced: blood. The receptors come from a girl aged 2 to 10 in good health. CDR3s include the opening cysteine and the closing phenylalanine or tryptophan. D genes are given only for firm matches. Part of the rows lack a size; the others show once, few, many or a class for expanded clones.

TRBV9	few	TRBJ1-3	NA	TGTGCTAGCAGCGTAGCGGGGTTGGCAGGGGCGCCCGGAAACACCATATATTTT	CASSVAGLAGAPGNTIYF
TRBV28	NA	TRBJ1-5	NA	TGTGCCAGCAGTTTTATAGACTATAGCAATCAGCCCCAGCATTTT	CASSFIDYSNQPQHF
TRBV20-1	few	TRBJ2-1	TRBD2	TGCAGTGCTAGAGCCCTAGCGGGAGGACCCTACAATGAGCAGTTCTTC	CSARALAGGPYNEQFF
TRBV2	NA	TRBJ1-4	NA	TGTGCCAGCAGTCGACAAGAAAATGAAAAACTGTTTTTT	CASSRQENEKLFF
TRBV2	NA	TRBJ2-7	NA	TGTGCCAGCAGTGCAGGGGAGGCCTACGAGCAGTACTTC	CASSAGEAYEQYF
TRBV7-9	NA	TRBJ2-3	TRBD2	TGTGCCAACAGCTCTGGACTAGCGGGAATCACAGATACGCAGTATTTT	CANSSGLAGITDTQYF
TRBV15	few	TRBJ2-4	NA	TGTGCCACCGGGGAACTAGCCAAAAACATTCAGTACTTC	CATGELAKNIQYF
TRBV6-1	few	TRBJ1-2	TRBD1	TGTGCCAGCATCTTGACAGGGATAGTTGGCTACACCTTC	CASILTGIVGYTF
TRBV20-1	NA	TRBJ2-1	TRBD2	TGCAGTGCCCGGGCCCTAGCGGGGGCCTTCAATGAGCAGTTCTTC	CSARALAGAFNEQFF
TRBV20-1	few	TRBJ2-1	TRBD2	TGCAGTGCTGCCGGGACTAGCGGGCCCAATGAGCAGTTCTTC	CSAAGTSGPNEQFF
TRBV7-2	few	TRBJ2-7	TRBD2	TGTGCCAGCAGCTTCACAAGCGGGGACCCCTACGAGCAGTACTTC	CASSFTSGDPYEQYF
TRBV7-6	many	TRBJ2-7	TRBD1	TGTGCCAGCAGCTTAGATGACAGGGGGTACGAGCAGTACTTC	CASSLDDRGYEQYF
TRBV7-8	NA	TRBJ2-1	TRBD2	TGTGCCAGCAGCTTAAGGGGACGGACTAGTCTCTTCCATGAGCAGTTCTTC	CASSLRGRTSLFHEQFF
TRBV6-2/TRBV6-3	few	TRBJ1-3	NA	TGTGCCAGCAGACCGGCTTACTCTGGAAACACCATATATTTT	CASRPAYSGNTIYF
TRBV12-3/TRBV12-4	NA	TRBJ2-3	TRBD2	TGTGCCAGCAGTTTATTCAGCGGGAGCGCAGATGCGCAGTATTTT	CASSLFSGSADAQYF
TRBV5-1	NA	TRBJ1-1	NA	TGCGCCAGCAGCTTGACGGGGTCTGAAGCTTTCTTT	CASSLTGSEAFF
TRBV7-3	few	TRBJ2-5	TRBD2	TGTGCCAGCAGCCAAACGGGGGGAGGAGAGACCCAGTACTTC	CASSQTGGGETQYF
TRBV6-1	few	TRBJ2-5	NA	TGTGCCAGCAGAGGGCGGACACCGTACCAAGAGACCCAGTACTTC	CASRGRTPYQETQYF
TRBV20-1	NA	TRBJ1-5	NA	TGCAGTGCTAGGGGTTACAGGGAGAATCATCCCCAGCATTTT	CSARGYRENHPQHF
TRBV5-1	few	TRBJ2-1	TRBD2	TGCGCCAGCAGCGGGGGACTAGCGGGAGTAGTCTTC	CASSGGLAGVVF
TRBV4-1	NA	TRBJ2-7	NA	TGCGCCAGCAGCCAAGAAGCCTCATACGCCTACGAGCAGTACTTC	CASSQEASYAYEQYF
TRBV5-1	few	TRBJ2-5	NA	TGCGCCAGCAGCTTTAATCAGGAAGAGACCCAGTACTTC	CASSFNQEETQYF
TRBV2	NA	TRBJ2-1	TRBD1	TGTGCCAGCACGGACAGGGCGGATGAGCAGTTCTTC	CASTDRADEQFF
TRBV28	once	TRBJ2-3	NA	TGTGCCAGCAGCCGCGTTGAAACTAGCTCAGATACGCAGTATTTT	CASSRVETSSDTQYF
TRBV2	many	TRBJ2-5	NA	TGTGCCAGCAGTACAGAGACCCAGTACTTC	CASSTETQYF
TRBV6-2/TRBV6-3	NA	TRBJ2-7	NA	TGTGCCAGCAGTTACGGTGAGACACTGTTGAGGAACGAGCAGTACTTC	CASSYGETLLRNEQYF
TRBV20-1	few	TRBJ2-7	TRBD1	TGCAGTGCCATAAGTGGGCAGGGGGTCACCTACGAGCAGTACTTC	CSAISGQGVTYEQYF
TRBV12-3/TRBV12-4	NA	TRBJ1-4	TRBD1	TGTGCCAGCAGTCAGTGGACAGGGGGCGAAAAACTGTTTTTT	CASSQWTGGEKLFF
TRBV4-1	NA	TRBJ2-7	NA	TGCGCCAGCAGCCAAGATAGGACTTTCGGGTACGAGCAGTACTTC	CASSQDRTFGYEQYF
TRBV9	NA	TRBJ1-1	NA	TGTGCCAGCAGCGTAGAGGCTATGGGTACGATGAACACTGAAGCTTTCTTT	CASSVEAMGTMNTEAFF
TRBV9	few	TRBJ1-5	NA	TGTGCCAGCAGCGTAGCTGGGGGCGCGATTCAGCCCCAGCATTTT	CASSVAGGAIQPQHF
TRBV10-2	few	TRBJ1-2	TRBD1	TGCGCCAGCAGTGGCCCGACAGGGGGCGAAGGGGTTCTAGTCGGGGGCTACACCTTC	CASSGPTGGEGVLVGGYTF
TRBV6-5	few	TRBJ1-2	NA	TGTGCCAGCAGTTACTCGGACTCTTGGGCCTATGGCTACACCTTC	CASSYSDSWAYGYTF
TRBV11-2	NA	TRBJ2-2	TRBD1	TGTGCCAGCAGCCCTTTTTCGGGCGGGACAGGGAACACCGGGGAGCTGTTTTTT	CASSPFSGGTGNTGELFF